Reported below is one TCR beta chain. Sequencing was performed with immunoSEQ multiplex PCR; in TCRdb, only in-frame clones are kept and a portion is missing. The sample has approximately 76,000 clones, around 86% seen once. This entry is derived from a study of technical replicates of blood from a handful of donors. CDR3 length equals 11 residues. V was trimmed by 5 bases and J by 8 bases, leaving 11 bases between them. Germline CDR1 is DFQATT and CDR2 is SNEGSKA (reference sequence). The specimen was PBMCs. This TCR came from a human donor in good health. Some clones in this sample may be carry-over from other donors' samples. The J gene is TRBJ2-3, the V gene TRBV20-1, with D maybe TRBD1 (6 bases). The CDR3, as DNA: TGCAGTGCTGACAGGTCGAGTACGCAGTATTTT. Translated, it gives CSADRSSTQYF.